The 19 T cell receptor beta chains in this list originate from one sample, sequenced in a study of T cell responses to AZD1222 COVID-19 vaccine. Sequencing used immunoSEQ multiplex PCR; TCRdb keeps in-frame clones, though not all of them. The sample comprises around 140,000 clones, around 91% of which are singletons, and 9% to 9.5% rests with the top ten. The sequences come from peripheral blood, collected 28 days after the second AZD1222 dose. The source of these receptors is an adult who received the AZD1222 COVID-19 vaccine.

This clone was observed once. The gene calls are TRBV29-1 and TRBJ1-1; 7 nucleotides line up with TRBD1. The V and J ends lost 4 bases and 5 bases, in that order; junction bases with no gene match: 10. CDR3 length equals 14 residues. Looked up from germline, CDR1 is SQVTM and CDR2 is ANQGSEA. The CDR3 sequence: CSVGSRGLETEAFF. The CDR3 nucleotides are TGCAGCGTTGGTTCGAGGGGGCTTGAGACTGAAGCTTTCTTT.

The chain employs TRBV30 and TRBJ1-6; 7 positions match TRBD1. Unmatched junction bases numbered 8, after V lost 2 bases and J lost 7 bases. There are 15 residues in the CDR3. Germline assignment: CDR1 GTSNPN and CDR2 SVGIG (reference sequence). This CDR3 is CAWSITGVTNSPLHF. In DNA, the CDR3 is TGTGCCTGGAGTATTACAGGGGTAACGAATTCACCCCTCCACTTT.

The chain is built from TRBV12-3 or TRBV12-4 and TRBJ2-5, with D possibly matching TRBD1 (5 bases). The CDR3 is 13 amino acids. The V gene lost 5 bases and the J gene lost 2 bases, with 9 bases spanning the gap. The CDR3 nucleotides are TGTGCCAGCAGTCCGCGGACACAAGAGACCCAGTACTTC. Its protein is CASSPRTQETQYF.

CDR3 DNA sequence: TGTGCCAGTAGTATTCTCGGTGGCAATCAGCCCCAGCATTTT. Residues: CASSILGGNQPQHF. This chain uses TRBV19 with TRBJ1-5; D unclear. V was pared by 3 bases and J by 2 bases, with 8 bases between. Germline V gene lookup returns CDR1 LNHDA and CDR2 SQIVND (reference sequence). The CDR3 is 14 residues long.

This chain uses TRBV5-8 with TRBJ2-4; D gene ambiguous. The CDR3 runs to 14 residues. V lost 1 base and J lost 6, with 11 bases in between. Germline CDR1 and CDR2: SGHTS and YDEGEE. The CDR3 nucleotides read TGTGCCAGCAGCTTGAGGGATAGAGGAAACATTCAGTACTTC. It is translated as CASSLRDRGNIQYF.

The chain has TRBV18 and TRBJ1-2; D is uncertain. V lost 2 bases to trimming and J lost 2 bases, with 9 bases between them. Germline lookup yields CDR1 KGHSH and CDR2 LQKENI. There are 14 residues in the CDR3. The CDR3 loop is CASSPGEVNYGYTF. CDR3 DNA sequence: TGTGCCAGCTCACCAGGGGAGGTGAACTATGGCTACACCTTC.

The chain joins TRBV7-2 to TRBJ1-1; D not resolved. CDR1 and CDR2 (germline): SGHTA, FQGNSA. V lost 6 bases and J lost 6, with 11 bases in between. This CDR3 has 12 residues. DNA of the CDR3: TGTGCCAGCAGGCGGGGTAGGGCTGAAGCTTTCTTT. Amino acid sequence: CASRRGRAEAFF.

V gene TRBV12-3 or TRBV12-4 combines with J gene TRBJ1-1; D unresolved. The CDR3 has 13 residues. Trimming took 5 bases from V and 4 from J, leaving 11 bases between them. The CDR3 DNA reads TGTGCCAGCAGTCGGGCCCCGGGCACTGAAGCTTTCTTT. Translation: CASSRAPGTEAFF.

The rearrangement joins TRBV9 to TRBJ2-5; 12 nucleotides match TRBD2. CDR3 length: 16 residues. V was clipped by 2 bases and J by 4 bases; unmatched bases: 6. Looked up from germline, CDR1 is SGDLS and CDR2 is YYNGEE. CDR3 in DNA: TGTGCCAGCAGCGTCGGGACGGGACTAGCGGGAGAGACCCAGTACTTC. This gives the protein CASSVGTGLAGETQYF.

The rearrangement uses TRBV9 and TRBJ2-2; no definite D call. Germline loops: CDR1 SGDLS, CDR2 YYNGEE. This CDR3 is built from 13 residues. V dropped 3 bases and J dropped 5 bases, with 8 bases sitting between them. Here the CDR3 DNA reads TGTGCCAGCAGCGCACTCCTTACCGGGGAGCTGTTTTTT. Its protein product is CASSALLTGELFF.

This clone has only one observation. V usage is TRBV7-9 and J usage is TRBJ2-4; no definite D call. Germline loops: CDR1 SEHNR, CDR2 FQNEAQ (reference sequence). This CDR3 contains 15 residues. V lost 5 bases to trimming and J lost 0 bases, with 11 bases between them. Here the CDR3 DNA reads TGTGCCAGCAGCGCCCCGGAGTTAGCCAAAAACATTCAGTACTTC. Translating gives CASSAPELAKNIQYF.

The chain recombines TRBV27 with TRBJ1-2; no clear D gene. The CDR3 runs 14 residues. Trimming stripped 1 base from V and 4 bases from J, with 10 bases between. Germline V lookup: CDR1 MNHEY, CDR2 SMNVEV (reference sequence). The CDR3 here is CASSLYGIGYGYTF. In nucleotides, the CDR3 is TGTGCCAGCAGTTTATACGGGATCGGCTATGGCTACACCTTC.

This chain uses TRBV7-3 with TRBJ2-5; TRBD1 matches at 8 bases. After removal of 5 bases from V and 5 bases from J, the junction contained 13 bases not matched to a gene. From germline, CDR1 is SGHTA and CDR2 FQGTGA. The CDR3 spans 16 residues. DNA of the CDR3: TGTGCCAGCAGCACGGACAGGGAACGAGGGGACGAGACCCAGTACTTC. Translated: CASSTDRERGDETQYF.

J is TRBJ1-1 and V is TRBV10-3; D possibly corresponds to TRBD1 (6 bases). Germline values: CDR1 ENHRY, CDR2 SYGVKD. This CDR3 comprises 15 residues. V was trimmed by 3 bases and J by 2 bases, leaving 13 bases between them. CDR3 in amino acids: CAISESDRYNTEAFF. For the CDR3, the DNA is TGTGCCATCAGTGAATCGGACAGATATAACACTGAAGCTTTCTTT.

This clone is a singleton in its sample. The chain combines TRBV18 with TRBJ1-1; D gene uncertain. Germline lookup yields CDR1 KGHSH and CDR2 LQKENI. The V and J ends lost 2 bases and 0 bases respectively, with 4 bases between them. This CDR3 is built from 13 residues. The CDR3 region has the DNA TGTGCCAGCTCACCAAGAGTGAACACTGAAGCTTTCTTT. Its protein product is CASSPRVNTEAFF.

This clone was detected a few times. The genes are TRBV14 and TRBJ1-1; D is perhaps TRBD1 (5 bases). Trimming left V 1 base short and J 11 bases short, with 17 bases between. The CDR3 has 14 amino acids. The germline gives CDR1 SGHDN, CDR2 FVKESK. CDR3 sequence (DNA): TGTGCCAGCAGCCAAGGGAAGGGGTCGCGGGGGGCTTTCTTT. Translated, it gives CASSQGKGSRGAFF.

The chain recombines TRBV2 with TRBJ1-1, with D perhaps TRBD1 (5 bases). The germline V gene has CDR1 SNHLY and CDR2 FYNNEI. V was trimmed by 3 bases and J by 4 bases, leaving 18 bases between them. This CDR3 comprises 16 residues. This CDR3 is CASSDTADRGGTEAFF. In DNA form, the CDR3 reads TGTGCCAGCAGTGACACCGCTGACCGGGGGGGCACTGAAGCTTTCTTT.

This chain uses TRBV27 with TRBJ2-2, with D unclear. Germline lookup yields CDR1 MNHEY and CDR2 SMNVEV (reference sequence). This CDR3 comprises 13 residues. Deletions cut 3 bases from V and 0 bases from J, with 2 bases between. The CDR3 coding sequence is TGTGCCAGCAGTTTTCCGAACACCGGGGAGCTGTTTTTT. Translated: CASSFPNTGELFF.

This clone was counted a single time. The chain is built from TRBV27 and TRBJ2-7; D may be TRBD1 (5 bases). Trimming shortened V by 6 bases and J by 3 bases, and 12 bases separated the two germline ends. Germline loops: CDR1 MNHEY, CDR2 SMNVEV (reference sequence). This CDR3 is 13 amino acids long. The CDR3 bases are TGTGCCAGCAGAACACAGGCGCGCTACGAGCAGTACTTC. Its translation: CASRTQARYEQYF.